Each of the 29 T cell receptor beta chains below was sequenced from the same sample in a study of long-term antiretroviral therapy in people with HIV. Survey-level immunoSEQ v3.0 assays were run. Sequencing used immunoSEQ multiplex PCR; TCRdb keeps in-frame clones, though not all of them. The sample carries approximately 21,000 clones, around 89% recorded once. The sample was unsorted PBMCs, taken 2.3 years after starting antiretroviral therapy. Source of these receptors: a man aged 55 to 69 with HIV.

The genes are TRBV4-2 and TRBJ2-5; unclear D gene. Germline CDR1 is LGHNA and CDR2 is YNFKEQ. V lost 1 base to trimming and J lost 1 base, with 10 bases between them. The CDR3 loop spans 15 amino acids. The CDR3 region is CASSQGIESQETQYF. CDR3 nucleotides: TGTGCCAGCAGCCAAGGGATTGAGAGCCAAGAGACCCAGTACTTC.

This clone has only one observation. The genes are TRBV14 and TRBJ1-2; D is undetermined. Trimming pared 3 bases from V and 3 bases from J, leaving 8 bases between. This CDR3 is 13 amino acids long. Germline V gene data show CDR1 as SGHDN and CDR2 as FVKESK. CDR3 loop: CASSQGVDYGYTF. The CDR3 DNA follows: TGTGCCAGCAGCCAGGGTGTGGACTATGGCTACACCTTC.

This clone turned up a few times. The gene calls are TRBV5-4 and TRBJ2-7, with unresolved D. Trimming stripped 5 bases from V and 0 bases from J, with 9 bases between. The germline V gene encodes CDR1 SGHNT and CDR2 YYREEE (reference sequence). This CDR3 is built from 13 residues. The CDR3 DNA follows: TGTGCCAGCAGTAATGACCTCTCCTACGAGCAGTACTTC. It codes for CASSNDLSYEQYF.

The V and J genes are TRBV7-9 and TRBJ1-3; weak D call: TRBD1 (5 bases). The germline gives CDR1 SEHNR, CDR2 FQNEAQ (reference sequence). The CDR3 runs to 14 residues. V gave up 2 bases and J gave up 2 bases, with 7 bases separating them. The CDR3: CASSLQGAGNTIYF. CDR3 coding DNA: TGTGCCAGCAGCTTACAAGGGGCTGGAAACACCATATATTTT.

The CDR3 here is CASSEETHSNQPQHF. CDR3 nucleotides: TGTGCCAGCAGTGAAGAGACACATAGCAATCAGCCCCAGCATTTT. The chain joins TRBV2 to TRBJ1-5; no clear D. Germline assignment: CDR1 SNHLY and CDR2 FYNNEI. V lost 1 base and J 0 bases, leaving 7 bases between the germline ends. CDR3 size: 15 residues.

This chain links TRBV5-1 with TRBJ2-1, with 8 bases identical to TRBD2. Trimming removed 3 bases from V and 6 bases from J; junction bases left unmatched: 11. Germline CDR1 SGHRS, CDR2 YFSETQ. The CDR3 contains 16 residues. As DNA, the CDR3 is TGCGCCAGCAGCTCCTCCGGGGGGGCCGATCTCAATGAGCAGTTCTTC. It encodes CASSSSGGADLNEQFF.

The V call is TRBV28, the J call TRBJ2-7; a weak D match, TRBD1 (5 bases). The CDR3 runs to 14 residues. The germline V and J ends were trimmed by 7 bases and 1 base, with 14 bases remaining between them. Germline CDR1 reads MDHEN; CDR2 reads SYDVKM. CDR3 loop: CASTPYRTSYEQYF. The CDR3 nucleotides read TGTGCCAGCACCCCTTACAGGACATCCTACGAGCAGTACTTC.

The genes are TRBV5-6 and TRBJ2-1; TRBD2 matches at 10 bases. Germline V gene data show CDR1 as SGHDT and CDR2 as YYEEEE. V lost 4 bases, J lost 4 bases, and 11 bases stayed unmatched. The CDR3 covers 17 residues. Here the CDR3 DNA reads TGTGCCAGCAGCCCGCTAGCGGGGGTGGGGGGGTACAATGAGCAGTTCTTC. It codes for CASSPLAGVGGYNEQFF.

The chain links TRBV7-6 to TRBJ2-7; 9 positions agree with TRBD1. J lost 4 bases, V lost 0 bases, and 4 bases had no gene match. The CDR3 is made up of 15 amino acids. The germline CDR1 and CDR2 sequences are SGHVS and FNYEAQ. The CDR3 loop is CASSLAGTGLYEQYF. DNA for the CDR3: TGTGCCAGCAGCTTAGCCGGGACAGGGCTTTACGAGCAGTACTTC.

This clone came up a few times. The chain is built from TRBV27 and TRBJ1-5, with unresolved D. There are 15 residues in the CDR3. Trimming took off 7 bases at V and 1 base at J, with 14 bases between the two ends. Per germline, CDR1 MNHEY and CDR2 SMNVEV (reference sequence). The CDR3 loop is CASKWSGSSNQPQHF. CDR3 nucleotides: TGTGCCAGCAAATGGTCGGGATCGAGCAATCAGCCCCAGCATTTT.

This chain joins TRBV7-2 and TRBJ2-3; 7 bases match TRBD2. The CDR3 extends over 15 amino acids. J lost 3 bases, V lost 5 bases, and 8 bases had no gene match. Per germline, CDR1 SGHTA and CDR2 FQGNSA. The CDR3 coding sequence is TGTGCCAGCAGCCGCCGACTAGCCGGGACAGATACGCAGTATTTT. Its protein is CASSRRLAGTDTQYF.

The chain uses TRBV10-3 and TRBJ2-3, with TRBD2 matching 9 bases. The germline V gene has CDR1 ENHRY and CDR2 SYGVKD. This CDR3 has 14 residues. The J segment lost 4 bases and the V segment lost 11 bases, leaving 10 bases of the junction unmatched. CDR3 residues: CASSAGGLSDTQYF. CDR3 nucleotide sequence: TGTGCCTCTTCTGCGGGGGGGCTCTCAGATACGCAGTATTTT.

The genes are TRBV2 and TRBJ1-2; 9 bases are a match to TRBD1. This CDR3 contains 18 residues. Germline CDR1 is SNHLY and CDR2 is FYNNEI. The V gene end was trimmed by 5 bases and the J gene end by 6 bases; junction bases not matched to a gene: 19. The CDR3 region is CASSPQLPGQGLGDGYTF. DNA for the CDR3: TGTGCCAGCAGTCCCCAATTACCGGGACAGGGACTAGGGGATGGCTACACCTTC.

This rearrangement joins TRBV7-6 to TRBJ2-7, with a weak D call TRBD1 (6 bases). The V and J ends lost 5 bases and 4 bases respectively, with 9 bases between them. CDR1 is SGHVS and CDR2 is FNYEAQ in the germline V gene. CDR3 length: 12 amino acids. CDR3 bases: TGTGCCAGCAGCGCACAGGGTTACGAGCAGTACTTC. Its translation is CASSAQGYEQYF.

The chain uses TRBV18 and TRBJ2-5; D is uncertain. Germline V gives CDR1 KGHSH, CDR2 LQKENI. The germline V and J ends were trimmed by 4 bases and 2 bases, with 5 bases remaining between them. The CDR3 contains 12 residues. The DNA for the CDR3 is TGTGCCAGCTCACGACCTCAAGAGACCCAGTACTTC. Translating it yields CASSRPQETQYF.

Turning to this clone: The same CDR3 also results from other DNA sequences found in this sample. The chain recombines TRBV7-2 with TRBJ1-2; D unresolved. CDR3 length: 12 residues. Germline lookup yields CDR1 SGHTA and CDR2 FQGNSA. Trimming cost V 1 base and J 5 bases, with 5 bases left between them. The CDR3 loop reads CASSLEGYGYTF. For the CDR3, the DNA is TGTGCCAGCAGCTTAGAAGGATATGGCTACACCTTC. Based on the CDR3 plus reference TRBV7-2 and TRBJ1-2, the full variable domain is GAGVSQSPSNKVTEKGKDVELRCDPISGHTALYWYRQSLGQGLEFLIYFQGNSAPDKSGLPSDRFSAERTGGSVSTLTIQRTQQEDSAVYLCASSLEGYGYTFGSGTRLTVV.

This rearrangement joins TRBV7-3 to TRBJ2-6; no firm D call. There are 21 residues in the CDR3. Trimming removed 2 bases from V and 1 base from J, with 24 bases in between. Per germline, CDR1 SGHTA and CDR2 FQGTGA. CDR3 sequence: CASSLYPQTSTLISGANVLTF. The CDR3, as DNA: TGTGCCAGCAGCTTATACCCCCAGACATCTACACTTATTTCTGGGGCCAACGTCCTGACTTTC.

Concerning this clone: At one end the junction does not follow the germline gene, possibly because of a read error. V usage is TRBV5-4 and J usage is TRBJ1-2; 9 positions match TRBD1. Germline V gene lookup returns CDR1 SGHNT and CDR2 YYREEE (reference sequence). CDR3 length: 15 residues. This CDR3 reads CASSSPGQGQSKVEF. The CDR3 nucleotides are TGTGCCAGCAGTTCACCGGGACAGGGACAGAGTAAGGTTGAGTTC.

This clone was seen a handful of times. At one boundary the junction diverges from the germline segment, which might be a read error. The chain employs TRBV29-1 and TRBJ2-3; D is undetermined. The CDR3 loop spans 10 amino acids. Germline V gene lookup returns CDR1 SQVTM and CDR2 ANQGSEA. Here the CDR3 reads CRAGTDTQYF. CDR3 nucleotides: TGTAGAGCCGGCACAGATACGCAGTATTTT.

The J gene is TRBJ2-7, the V gene TRBV9; weak D call: TRBD2 (6 bases). This CDR3 is 15 amino acids long. The V and J ends lost 6 bases and 0 bases respectively, with 16 bases between them. Per germline, CDR1 SGDLS and CDR2 YYNGEE. CDR3 protein: CASTPGDGSSYEQYF. In nucleotides, the CDR3 is TGTGCCAGCACACCGGGGGACGGAAGCTCCTACGAGCAGTACTTC. Using reference TRBV9 and TRBJ2-7 for the parts outside the CDR3, the full variable domain is DSGVTQTPKHLITATGQRVTLRCSPRSGDLSVYWYQQSLDQGLQFLIQYYNGEERAKGNILERFSAQQFPDLHSELNLSSLELGDSALYFCASTPGDGSSYEQYFGPGTRLTVT.

The chain joins TRBV18 to TRBJ1-1, with TRBD1 matching over 7 bases. Germline CDR1 KGHSH, CDR2 LQKENI. The CDR3 consists of 15 residues. Losses at the gene ends were 4 bases for V and 1 base for J; bases not matched to a gene: 6. The CDR3 region is CASSRQGSTNTEAFF. The CDR3 region has the DNA TGTGCCAGCTCACGACAGGGCTCAACGAACACTGAAGCTTTCTTT.

In its sample, this clone was seen once. J is TRBJ1-2 and V is TRBV21-1; the table assigns TRBD1, which was not confirmed against the DNA. TRBV21-1 is recorded as a pseudogene. The CDR3 has 18 residues. CDR3: CASSARPPGGNRYYGYTF. The CDR3 region has the DNA TGTGCCAGCAGCGCCAGACCCCCAGGGGGCAATAGGTACTATGGCTACACCTTC.

The chain joins TRBV15 to TRBJ1-5; no definite D call. The germline V gene has CDR1 LNHNV and CDR2 YYDKDF (reference sequence). This CDR3 region has 15 residues. V gave up 1 base and J gave up 3 bases, with 10 bases separating them. In DNA form, the CDR3 reads TGTGCCACCAGCAGAGGTCCAGATTCCAATCAGCCCCAGCATTTT. Translation: CATSRGPDSNQPQHF.

Details on this clone: Germline is not matched at one junction end, which may reflect a read error. The chain recombines TRBV15 with TRBJ2-7, with D tentatively TRBD1 (5 bases). There are 12 residues in the CDR3. The germline V gene has CDR1 LNHNV and CDR2 YYDKDF (reference sequence). The CDR3 spells CATSRDSGWTHF. CDR3 nucleotide sequence: TGTGCCACCAGCAGAGATTCAGGGTGGACCCACTTC. Together with reference TRBV15 and TRBJ2-7, the CDR3 gives the full variable domain: DAMVIQNPRYQVTQFGKPVTLSCSQTLNHNVMYWYQQKSSQAPKLLFHYYDKDFNNEADTPDNFQSRRPNTSFCFLDIRSPGLGDTAMYLCATSRDSGWTHFGPGTRLTVT.

This clone was counted a single time. The genes are TRBV6-5 and TRBJ2-4; perhaps TRBD2 as D (6 bases). The CDR3 totals 16 residues. Germline lookup yields CDR1 MNHEY and CDR2 SVGAGI. Trimming took off 2 bases at V and 0 bases at J, with 11 bases between the two ends. The CDR3 loop is CASSYPLALAKNIQYF. The CDR3 coding sequence is TGTGCCAGCAGTTACCCGCTAGCGCTAGCCAAAAACATTCAGTACTTC.

The rearrangement links TRBV9 to TRBJ2-7; a weak D match, TRBD2 (6 bases). Trimming took 4 bases from V and 3 from J, leaving 11 bases between them. The CDR3 loop spans 13 amino acids. Germline V lookup: CDR1 SGDLS, CDR2 YYNGEE. The CDR3 DNA is TGTGCCAGCAGCAAAGAGGGAGGCTACGAGCAGTACTTC. Protein product: CASSKEGGYEQYF.

The rearrangement joins TRBV29-1 to TRBJ2-7; unclear D gene. This CDR3 comprises 10 residues. Trimming left V 5 bases short and J 3 bases short, with 5 bases between. Germline loops: CDR1 SQVTM, CDR2 ANQGSEA. The CDR3 sequence is CSVRIYEQYF. The CDR3 coding sequence is TGCAGCGTTCGGATCTACGAGCAGTACTTC.

The chain is built from TRBV6-5 and TRBJ1-1; D remains ambiguous. The CDR3 runs 12 residues. Trimming removed 2 bases from V and 1 base from J, with 2 bases in between. Germline V gene lookup returns CDR1 MNHEY and CDR2 SVGAGI. DNA for the CDR3: TGTGCCAGCAGTTACCGGAACACTGAAGCTTTCTTT. Encoded protein: CASSYRNTEAFF.

V gene TRBV7-2 combines with J gene TRBJ1-5; D is perhaps TRBD1 (6 bases). CDR1 and CDR2 from the germline V gene are SGHTA and FQGNSA. V was shortened by 2 bases and J by 6 bases, with 17 bases between the two germline ends. The CDR3 has 16 residues. The CDR3 region is CASSLKGGRIGQPQHF. As DNA, the CDR3 is TGTGCCAGCAGCTTAAAGGGGGGGCGGATTGGTCAGCCCCAGCATTTT.